Detailed here is one T cell receptor beta chain. Its antigen is undetermined. Repertoires were generated with immunoSEQ multiplex PCR, while TCRdb's copy carries only in-frame clones and drops some. The top ten clones hold 4% to 4.5% of a sample with around 130,000 clones, roughly 90% of them seen once. Germline V lookup: CDR1 SGHAT, CDR2 FQNNGV. The CDR3 consists of 14 residues. Trimming cost V 3 bases and J 5 bases, with 14 bases left between them. The data were taken from a study of T cell responses to AZD1222 COVID-19 vaccine. Study-wide results and limits: Elevations in Spike-specific TCR breadth and depth followed administration of two AZD1222 doses. The sample set comprised mostly white British donors with more females, and clonal diversity was possibly underestimated. No day 14 peak samples; only post-peak repertoires were characterized. Spike was spanned by vaccine-associated CD4 TCRs, which were dominant at 160-218 and 743-854.

This clonotype originated in an adult who received the MenACWY meningococcal vaccine as a control. V is TRBV11-2 and J is TRBJ2-7, with D perhaps TRBD1 (6 bases). This specimen consisted of peripheral blood, obtained 28 days after the second dose of the MenACWY control vaccine. CDR3 region: CASSFNRVLDEQYV. CDR3 DNA sequence: TGTGCCAGCAGCTTCAACAGGGTGTTAGACGAGCAGTACGTC.